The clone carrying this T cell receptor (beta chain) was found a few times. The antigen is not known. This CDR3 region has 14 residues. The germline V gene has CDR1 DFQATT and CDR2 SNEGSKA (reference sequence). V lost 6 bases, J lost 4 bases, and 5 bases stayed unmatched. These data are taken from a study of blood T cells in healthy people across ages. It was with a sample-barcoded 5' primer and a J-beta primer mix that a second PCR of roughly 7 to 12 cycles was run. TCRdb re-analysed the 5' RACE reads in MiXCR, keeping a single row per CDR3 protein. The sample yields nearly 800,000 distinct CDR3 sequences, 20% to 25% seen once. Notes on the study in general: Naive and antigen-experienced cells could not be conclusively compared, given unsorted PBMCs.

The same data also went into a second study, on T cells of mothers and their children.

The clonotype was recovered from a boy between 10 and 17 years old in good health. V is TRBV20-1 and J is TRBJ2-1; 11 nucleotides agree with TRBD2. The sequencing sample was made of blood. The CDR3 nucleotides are TGCAGTGCCCGGACTAGCGGGCCTTACAATGAGCAGTTCTTC. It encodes CSARTSGPYNEQFF.